These T cell receptor beta chains were read from a single sample in a study of blood T cells in healthy people across ages. Using its own MiXCR run on the 5' RACE reads, TCRdb lists one record per CDR3 protein. The sample carries approximately 800,000 distinct CDR3 sequences, around 25% recorded once. A further study also used this sample, focusing on T cells of mothers and their children.

Source material: blood. The origin of the receptors is a boy aged 5 to 17 in good health. Both conserved end residues are part of each CDR3. A D gene is named only where the DNA matches it firmly. Expanded clones are given a class, and other clones once, few, many or no size at all.

size: few; V: TRBV27; J: TRBJ2-7; D: NA; CDR3: CASSSHRFGAGSSYEQYF; DNA: TGTGCCAGCAGCTCCCACCGGTTTGGGGCAGGGAGCTCCTACGAGCAGTACTTC
size: NA; V: TRBV4-3; J: TRBJ2-1; D: TRBD1; CDR3: CASSQDAGTGFSDEQFF; DNA: TGCGCCAGCAGCCAAGACGCCGGGACAGGGTTTAGCGATGAGCAGTTCTTC
size: few; V: TRBV7-9; J: TRBJ2-7; D: NA; CDR3: CASSLVAGYEQYF; DNA: TGTGCCAGCAGCTTAGTGGCGGGCTACGAGCAGTACTTC
size: NA; V: TRBV29-1; J: TRBJ2-1; D: NA; CDR3: CSVEDSGPEQFF; DNA: TGCAGCGTTGAAGATAGCGGTCCGGAGCAGTTCTTC
size: few; V: TRBV9; J: TRBJ2-5; D: TRBD1; CDR3: CASSSGQAKETQYF; DNA: TGTGCCAGCAGCTCCGGACAGGCTAAGGAGACCCAGTACTTC
size: NA; V: TRBV4-2; J: TRBJ2-7; D: NA; CDR3: CASSQAENYEQYF; DNA: TGTGCCAGCAGCCAAGCAGAGAACTACGAGCAGTACTTC
size: NA; V: TRBV19; J: TRBJ1-1; D: TRBD1; CDR3: CASSIEGTGLDTEAFF; DNA: TGTGCCAGTAGTATAGAGGGGACAGGGTTGGACACTGAAGCTTTCTTT
size: NA; V: TRBV15; J: TRBJ2-7; D: NA; CDR3: CATSEGGGSSYEQYF; DNA: TGTGCCACCAGCGAGGGGGGGGGTTCCTCCTACGAGCAGTACTTC
size: NA; V: TRBV25-1; J: TRBJ1-2; D: NA; CDR3: CASSAAGTPNYGYTF; DNA: TGTGCCAGCAGCGCGGCCGGGACACCAAACTATGGCTACACCTTC
size: NA; V: TRBV6-5; J: TRBJ1-1; D: NA; CDR3: CASSYSMVLADGAFF; DNA: TGTGCCAGCAGTTACTCGATGGTTTTAGCGGATGGAGCTTTCTTT
size: few; V: TRBV15; J: TRBJ2-5; D: NA; CDR3: CATSRRLVGQETQYF; DNA: TGTGCCACCAGCAGACGGTTAGTAGGGCAAGAGACCCAGTACTTC
size: NA; V: TRBV20-1; J: TRBJ1-1; D: NA; CDR3: CSARDAARAIEAFF; DNA: TGCAGTGCTAGAGATGCCGCCAGGGCGATTGAAGCTTTCTTT
size: many; V: TRBV6-2/TRBV6-3; J: TRBJ2-1; D: NA; CDR3: CASSLFGAQEQFF; DNA: TGTGCCAGCAGCCTTTTCGGGGCTCAAGAGCAGTTCTTC
size: few; V: TRBV9; J: TRBJ1-2; D: TRBD1; CDR3: CASSQGGGTLNYGYTF; DNA: TGTGCCAGCAGCCAGGGGGGTGGCACCCTAAACTATGGCTACACCTTC
size: few; V: TRBV3-1; J: TRBJ2-3; D: NA; CDR3: CASSHGATADTQYF; DNA: TGTGCCAGCAGCCACGGGGCGACTGCAGATACGCAGTATTTT
size: NA; V: TRBV20-1; J: TRBJ2-7; D: NA; CDR3: CSADDREGIYEQYF; DNA: TGCAGTGCGGACGACAGGGAGGGGATTTACGAGCAGTACTTC
size: NA; V: TRBV6-2/TRBV6-3; J: TRBJ2-3; D: NA; CDR3: CASTNTFSDTQYF; DNA: TGTGCCAGCACCAACACTTTCTCAGATACGCAGTATTTT
size: few; V: TRBV20-1; J: TRBJ2-5; D: TRBD2; CDR3: CSAPGGTIKTQYF; DNA: TGCAGTGCCCCCGGGGGGACGATAAAGACCCAGTACTTC
size: NA; V: TRBV24-1; J: TRBJ2-3; D: NA; CDR3: CATSDLWGGTQYF; DNA: TGTGCCACCAGTGATTTATGGGGTGGTACGCAGTATTTT
size: NA; V: TRBV5-6; J: TRBJ1-5; D: NA; CDR3: CASSNPADYSNQPQHF; DNA: TGTGCCAGCAGTAACCCGGCAGATTATAGCAATCAGCCCCAGCATTTT
size: few; V: TRBV5-1; J: TRBJ2-3; D: TRBD1; CDR3: CASRDGQGLTDTQYF; DNA: TGCGCCAGCAGGGACGGACAGGGGCTCACAGATACGCAGTATTTT
size: NA; V: TRBV12-3/TRBV12-4; J: TRBJ2-2; D: NA; CDR3: CASSFSLWLFF; DNA: TGTGCCAGCAGTTTCTCTCTATGGCTGTTTTTT
size: few; V: TRBV7-2; J: TRBJ2-7; D: TRBD2; CDR3: CASSPRLAGGSPGEQYF; DNA: TGTGCCAGCAGCCCTAGACTAGCGGGAGGGTCTCCGGGCGAGCAGTACTTC
size: NA; V: TRBV4-3; J: TRBJ2-2; D: TRBD2; CDR3: CASSQEGLAANTGELFF; DNA: TGCGCCAGCAGCCAGGAGGGACTAGCGGCGAACACCGGGGAGCTGTTTTTT
size: NA; V: TRBV27; J: TRBJ1-1; D: NA; CDR3: CASSSGASIAEAFF; DNA: TGTGCCAGCAGTTCGGGGGCTTCTATCGCTGAAGCTTTCTTT
size: NA; V: TRBV6-1; J: TRBJ2-1; D: NA; CDR3: CASSKRTLYNEQFF; DNA: TGTGCCAGCAGTAAAAGGACTCTCTACAATGAGCAGTTCTTC
size: NA; V: TRBV9; J: TRBJ2-1; D: TRBD2; CDR3: CASSVASGAAKYNEQFF; DNA: TGTGCCAGCAGCGTAGCTAGCGGGGCGGCCAAATACAATGAGCAGTTCTTC
size: once; V: TRBV6-4; J: TRBJ2-3; D: TRBD2; CDR3: CASRGTSGDTDTQYF; DNA: TGTGCCAGCCGTGGGACTAGCGGGGACACAGATACGCAGTATTTT
size: NA; V: TRBV6-6; J: TRBJ2-7; D: NA; CDR3: CASSPHWNEQYF; DNA: TGTGCCAGCAGCCCTCACTGGAACGAGCAGTACTTC
size: few; V: TRBV24-1; J: TRBJ2-1; D: TRBD1; CDR3: CTTSDRGTGPLNEQFF; DNA: TGTACCACCAGTGACCGGGGGACAGGGCCCTTGAATGAGCAGTTCTTC
size: few; V: TRBV3-1; J: TRBJ2-3; D: NA; CDR3: CASSQGHRTDTQYF; DNA: TGTGCCAGCAGCCAAGGACACCGCACAGATACGCAGTATTTT
size: NA; V: TRBV3-1; J: TRBJ2-7; D: NA; CDR3: CASSQVGEILYEQYF; DNA: TGTGCCAGCAGCCAAGTTGGCGAGATCCTCTACGAGCAGTACTTC